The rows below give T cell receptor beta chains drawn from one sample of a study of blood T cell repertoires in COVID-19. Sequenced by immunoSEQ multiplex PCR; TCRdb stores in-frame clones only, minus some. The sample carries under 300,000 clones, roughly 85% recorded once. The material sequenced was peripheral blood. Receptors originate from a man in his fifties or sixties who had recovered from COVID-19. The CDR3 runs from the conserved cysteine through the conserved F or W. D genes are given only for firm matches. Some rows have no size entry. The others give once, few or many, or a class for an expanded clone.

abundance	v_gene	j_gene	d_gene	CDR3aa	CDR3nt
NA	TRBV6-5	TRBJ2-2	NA	CASSYLLGGGGELFF	TGTGCCAGCAGTTACTTACTGGGAGGGGGCGGGGAGCTGTTTTTT
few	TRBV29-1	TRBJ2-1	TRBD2	CSVEVGGGGQFF	TGCAGCGTTGAAGTTGGCGGGGGGGGTCAGTTCTTC
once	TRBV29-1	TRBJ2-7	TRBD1	CSTRTGTYEQYF	TGCAGCACACGGACAGGGACATACGAGCAGTACTTC
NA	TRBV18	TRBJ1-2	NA	CASSPPSGLGYTF	TGTGCCAGCTCACCACCGTCAGGGTTAGGCTACACCTTC
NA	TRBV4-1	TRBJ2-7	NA	CASSPTPGGGLVAYEQYF	TGCGCCAGCAGCCCCACCCCGGGTGGGGGCCTGGTCGCGTACGAGCAGTACTTC
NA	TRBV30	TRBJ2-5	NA	CAWSVTTVRGETQYF	TGTGCCTGGAGTGTCACGACAGTCCGGGGGGAGACCCAGTACTTC
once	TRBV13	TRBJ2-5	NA	CASSLGGLGEKTQYF	TGTGCCAGCAGCTTAGGGGGTCTAGGCGAAAAGACCCAGTACTTC
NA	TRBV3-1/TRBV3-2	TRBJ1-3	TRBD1	CASSQDRTGLSTISGNTIYF	TGTGCCAGCAGCCAAGATCGGACAGGACTCTCTACTATCTCTGGAAACACCATATATTTT
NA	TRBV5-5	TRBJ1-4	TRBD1	CASSLGGQTTNEKLFF	TGTGCCAGCAGCTTGGGGGGACAGACAACTAATGAAAAACTGTTTTTT
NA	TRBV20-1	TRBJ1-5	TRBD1	CSASTIGTGSLQPQHF	TGCAGTGCTAGTACCATTGGGACAGGGAGTCTCCAGCCCCAGCATTTT
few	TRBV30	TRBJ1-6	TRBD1	CAWGTGVNSPLHF	TGTGCCTGGGGGACAGGGGTGAATTCACCCCTCCACTTT
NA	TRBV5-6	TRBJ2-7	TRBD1	CASSPTGFYEQYF	TGTGCCAGCAGCCCGACAGGGTTCTACGAGCAGTACTTC
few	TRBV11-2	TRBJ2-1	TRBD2	CASPGTSSYNEQFF	TGTGCCAGCCCCGGGACTAGCTCCTACAATGAGCAGTTCTTC
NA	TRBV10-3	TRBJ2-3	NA	CAISESQSLVSQYSTDTQYF	TGTGCCATCAGTGAGTCGCAGTCGCTAGTGTCTCAATATAGCACAGATACGCAGTATTTT
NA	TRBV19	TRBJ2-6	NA	CASTLSGANVLTF	TGTGCCAGTACCCTCTCTGGGGCCAACGTCCTGACTTTC
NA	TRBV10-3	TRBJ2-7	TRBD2	CAISRTSGSYEQYF	TGTGCCATCAGCCGGACTAGCGGGAGTTACGAGCAGTACTTC
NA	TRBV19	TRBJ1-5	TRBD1	CASSLRGGQGAFSNQPQHF	TGTGCCAGTAGCCTCAGGGGAGGGCAGGGGGCTTTTAGCAATCAGCCCCAGCATTTT
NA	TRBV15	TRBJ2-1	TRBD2	CATSRGGEGNEQFF	TGTGCCACCAGCAGAGGGGGGGAGGGGAATGAGCAGTTCTTC
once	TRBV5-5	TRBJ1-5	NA	CASGIGVSQNQPQHF	TGTGCCAGCGGAATAGGAGTTTCGCAGAATCAGCCCCAGCATTTT
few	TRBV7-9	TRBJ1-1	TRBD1	CASSFGTGGWTEAFF	TGTGCCAGCAGCTTCGGGACAGGGGGCTGGACTGAAGCTTTCTTT
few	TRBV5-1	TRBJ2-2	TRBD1	CASSLAVGRGTGELFF	TGCGCCAGCAGCTTGGCTGTAGGCAGGGGGACCGGGGAGCTGTTTTTT
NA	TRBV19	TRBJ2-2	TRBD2	CASSAHPNSGRVNTGELFF	TGTGCCAGTAGTGCCCACCCCAATAGCGGGAGGGTTAACACCGGGGAGCTGTTTTTT
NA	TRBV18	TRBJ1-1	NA	CASSPLGGRAFF	TGTGCCAGCTCACCGCTCGGAGGGCGGGCTTTCTTT
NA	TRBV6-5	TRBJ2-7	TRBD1	CASKQTGVHEQYF	TGTGCCAGCAAACAAACAGGGGTCCACGAGCAGTACTTC